A single sample gave rise to the 14 T cell receptor beta chains below, sequenced in a study of neoadjuvant anti-PD-1 for oral cavity cancer. Sequencing used immunoSEQ multiplex PCR; TCRdb keeps in-frame clones, though not all of them. Among over 15,000 clones, under 70% were seen once, and the ten largest hold about 3%. This specimen was PBMCs, taken before nivolumab (anti-PD-1) treatment. These receptors were taken from a person between 35 and 79 years old with oral cavity squamous cell carcinoma.

The CDR3 region is CASSLEGRNYEQYF. The CDR3 coding sequence is TGTGCCAGCAGCTTAGAGGGGAGGAACTACGAGCAGTACTTC. The genes are TRBV7-9 and TRBJ2-7; possibly TRBD2 for D (6 bases). The CDR3 loop spans 14 amino acids. Germline CDR1 reads SEHNR; CDR2 reads FQNEAQ (reference sequence). Trimming removed 1 base from V and 3 bases from J, with 10 bases in between.

The chain links TRBV19 to TRBJ1-5; D remains ambiguous. Per the germline V gene, CDR1 is LNHDA and CDR2 is SQIVND (reference sequence). The CDR3 consists of 14 residues. V gave up 5 bases and J gave up 2 bases, with 10 bases separating them. The CDR3 region is CASSAVRGNQPQHF. For the CDR3, the DNA is TGTGCCAGTAGTGCAGTGAGAGGCAATCAGCCCCAGCATTTT.

This clone came up a few times. The chain uses TRBV7-6 and TRBJ2-2; no clear D. The CDR3 totals 15 residues. Per the germline V gene, CDR1 is SGHVS and CDR2 is FNYEAQ. With 1 base removed from V and 7 bases from J, the gap between germline ends came to 13 bases. The CDR3: CASSLVRLGGGELFF. The CDR3 DNA follows: TGTGCCAGCAGCTTAGTTCGGCTAGGCGGCGGGGAGCTGTTTTTT.

This chain uses TRBV6-6 with TRBJ2-3; no reliable D call. V was trimmed by 0 bases and J by 0 bases, leaving 10 bases between them. Per the germline V gene, CDR1 is MNHNY and CDR2 is SVGAGI (reference sequence). There are 16 residues in the CDR3. The CDR3, as DNA: TGTGCCAGCAGTTACTCGCTGGCGGCTAGCACAGATACGCAGTATTTT. Amino acids: CASSYSLAASTDTQYF.

The gene calls are TRBV11-2 and TRBJ2-1; tentative D call: TRBD1 (6 bases). Germline lookup yields CDR1 SGHAT and CDR2 FQNNGV. The V end lost 3 bases, the J end lost 4 bases, and 16 bases lay between the germline ends. The CDR3 loop spans 16 amino acids. The CDR3 loop reads CASSFTKRTVYNEQFF. CDR3 in DNA: TGTGCCAGCAGCTTCACGAAGCGGACAGTATACAATGAGCAGTTCTTC.

In this sample, this clone turned up once. J is TRBJ2-7 and V is TRBV7-6, with D possibly TRBD2 on 6 matching bases. The CDR3 has 16 residues. V was trimmed by 0 bases and J by 2 bases, leaving 14 bases between them. CDR1 is SGHVS, CDR2 FNYEAQ, per germline. CDR3 sequence: CASSLAQAGSTYEQYF. CDR3 DNA sequence: TGTGCCAGCAGCTTAGCGCAGGCGGGATCAACCTACGAGCAGTACTTC.

The chain recombines TRBV10-3 with TRBJ2-1; possibly TRBD2 for D (5 bases). Germline-derived CDR1 and CDR2 are ENHRY and SYGVKD. The length of the CDR3 is 17 residues. The V gene lost 3 bases and the J gene lost 0 bases, with 15 bases spanning the gap. The CDR3 reads CAISDGRADSSYNEQFF. The CDR3 coding sequence is TGTGCCATCAGTGATGGTAGAGCGGATAGCTCCTACAATGAGCAGTTCTTC.

The chain has TRBV5-1 and TRBJ1-2, with TRBD1 matching over 9 bases. V was clipped by 0 bases and J by 6 bases; unmatched bases: 0. Germline CDR1 SGHRS, CDR2 YFSETQ. The length of the CDR3 is 13 residues. CDR3 residues: CASSLGTGDGYTF. Written as DNA, the CDR3 is TGCGCCAGCAGCTTGGGGACAGGGGATGGCTACACCTTC.

The gene calls are TRBV29-1 and TRBJ2-7, with TRBD1 matching over 8 bases. Germline V lookup: CDR1 SQVTM, CDR2 ANQGSEA. CDR3 size: 13 residues. After removal of 8 bases from V and 1 base from J, the junction contained 7 bases not matched to a gene. The CDR3 loop reads CSISTGGSYEQYF. CDR3 DNA sequence: TGCAGCATATCAACAGGGGGGTCCTACGAGCAGTACTTC.

The gene calls are TRBV2 and TRBJ2-7, with D perhaps matching TRBD1 or TRBD2 (5 bases each). Germline lookup yields CDR1 SNHLY and CDR2 FYNNEI. Trimming removed 8 bases from V and 3 bases from J, with 20 bases in between. This CDR3 is 15 amino acids long. The CDR3 protein is CASAQRGTDLYEQYF. CDR3 bases: TGTGCCAGCGCCCAACGAGGGACCGACCTCTACGAGCAGTACTTC. Using reference TRBV2 and TRBJ2-7 for the parts outside the CDR3, the full variable domain is EPEVTQTPSHQVTQMGQEVILRCVPISNHLYFYWYRQILGQKVEFLVSFYNNEISEKSEIFDDQFSVERPDGSNFTLKIRSTKLEDSAMYFCASAQRGTDLYEQYFGPGTRLTVT.

The V and J genes are TRBV19 and TRBJ1-5; 7 nucleotides line up with TRBD1. The J segment lost 7 bases and the V segment lost 5 bases, leaving 11 bases of the junction unmatched. Germline CDR1 reads LNHDA; CDR2 reads SQIVND (reference sequence). The CDR3 runs 15 residues. In DNA, the CDR3 is TGTGCCAGTAGTCCAGCAGGGGGGAGTTCCCAGCCCCAGCATTTT. Translated: CASSPAGGSSQPQHF. Complete variable domain (other parts from reference TRBV19 and TRBJ1-5): DGGITQSPKYLFRKEGQNVTLSCEQNLNHDAMYWYRQDPGQGLRLIYYSQIVNDFQKGDIAEGYSVSREKKESFPLTVTSAQKNPTAFYLCASSPAGGSSQPQHFGDGTRLSIL.

The V call is TRBV6-6, the J call TRBJ2-1; D unresolved. The germline V gene has CDR1 MNHNY and CDR2 SVGAGI (reference sequence). The CDR3 length is 12 residues. V gave up 6 bases and J gave up 6 bases, with 9 bases separating them. CDR3 DNA: TGTGCCAGCAGCGATCAGGCCAATGAGCAGTTCTTC. This gives the protein CASSDQANEQFF.

This chain links TRBV15 with TRBJ2-7; a weak D match, TRBD1 (6 bases). This CDR3 contains 14 residues. Per germline, CDR1 LNHNV and CDR2 YYDKDF (reference sequence). Trimming removed 0 bases from V and 9 bases from J, with 15 bases in between. This CDR3 reads CATSRDSLQGRQYF. CDR3 coding DNA: TGTGCCACCAGCAGAGATTCCCTTCAGGGGAGGCAGTACTTC.

This CDR3 reads CASSVEASGRADLQFF. The CDR3 region has the DNA TGTGCCAGCAGCGTAGAGGCTAGCGGGAGGGCCGACCTACAGTTCTTC. The V call is TRBV9, the J call TRBJ2-1; the match to TRBD2 covers 12 bases. V lost 0 bases and J lost 13; bases outside the gene matches: 11. This CDR3 has 16 residues. Germline V gene lookup returns CDR1 SGDLS and CDR2 YYNGEE.